The 6 T cell receptor beta chains listed next were all sequenced from one sample in a study of blood T cell repertoires in COVID-19. The repertoire was sequenced with immunoSEQ multiplex PCR; TCRdb's copy has only in-frame clones and lacks some. The sample yields over 200,000 clones, around 82% seen once. Specimen: peripheral blood. The receptors were sampled from a man aged 80 or over with acute or convalescent COVID-19.

The chain carries TRBV5-1 and TRBJ2-7, with TRBD1 matching 8 bases. V gave up 5 bases and J gave up 1 base; unmatched junction bases: 5. Looked up from germline, CDR1 is SGHRS and CDR2 is YFSETQ. The CDR3 is made up of 14 amino acids. The CDR3 region has the DNA TGCGCCAGCAGTGGACAGGGCCCTTCCTACGAGCAGTACTTC. Translated, it gives CASSGQGPSYEQYF.

The V call is TRBV7-8, the J call TRBJ2-3; D remains unclear. The germline V gene has CDR1 SGHVS and CDR2 FQNEAQ. Trimming pared 5 bases from V and 5 bases from J, leaving 20 bases between. The CDR3 is 16 residues long. The CDR3: CASSPSVVYYGDTQYF. The CDR3 DNA follows: TGTGCCAGCAGCCCCTCAGTTGTTTACTACGGAGATACGCAGTATTTT.

The chain combines TRBV5-8 with TRBJ2-1; possibly TRBD1 for D (5 bases). The CDR3 extends over 13 amino acids. V dropped 9 bases and J dropped 0 bases, with 10 bases sitting between them. Per the germline V gene, CDR1 is SGHTS and CDR2 is YDEGEE. The CDR3 reads CAITGSSYNEQFF. CDR3 nucleotide sequence: TGTGCCATAACAGGTAGCTCCTACAATGAGCAGTTCTTC.

V gene TRBV10-3 combines with J gene TRBJ2-1, with 12 bases identical to TRBD1. Losses at the gene ends were 5 bases for V and 7 bases for J; bases not matched to a gene: 9. This CDR3 has 16 amino acids. Germline lookup yields CDR1 ENHRY and CDR2 SYGVKD. CDR3: CAISLTPGQGANEQFF. In DNA, the CDR3 is TGTGCCATCAGTCTAACTCCGGGACAGGGGGCAAATGAGCAGTTCTTC.

This chain links TRBV28 with TRBJ2-5, with 9 bases aligning to TRBD2. This CDR3 comprises 15 residues. Germline trimming cut 2 bases from V and 1 base from J; bases unmatched to any gene: 2. The V gene's germline CDR1 is MDHEN and CDR2 SYDVKM. CDR3 sequence reads: CASSLAGGIQETQYF. CDR3 coding DNA: TGTGCCAGCAGTTTAGCGGGAGGGATCCAAGAGACCCAGTACTTC.

The V and J genes are TRBV6-2 or TRBV6-3 and TRBJ1-6, with 8 bases fitting TRBD1. J gave up 7 bases and V 5 bases, and 10 bases lay outside the gene matches. The CDR3 length is 16 residues. Germline V gene lookup returns CDR1 MNHEY and CDR2 SVGEGT. The CDR3 bases are TGTGCCAGCAGTCCGAGATGGGACAGGAACAATTCACCCCTCCACTTT. Protein product: CASSPRWDRNNSPLHF.